The rows below give T cell receptor beta chains drawn from one sample of a study of spatial heterogeneity in lung cancer. TCRdb recomputed calls from the 5' RACE reads with MiXCR, one row per CDR3 protein. The sample holds about 28,000 distinct CDR3 sequences, about 7.6% seen once. The sequences come from lung tumor tissue, collected at surgery. These receptors came from a male donor with early-stage non-small cell lung cancer. Both conserved end residues are part of each CDR3. Fields, in order: clone size, V gene, J gene, D gene, CDR3 length, CDR3 protein, CDR3 DNA. D genes are given only for firm matches. Size tells how often a clone was seen (once, few, many) or the class of an expanded clone, and some rows leave it out.

clone size: .; V gene: TRBV6-1; J gene: TRBJ1-5; D gene: TRBD1; CDR3 length: 15; CDR3 protein: CASRERQGHDLPQHF; CDR3 DNA: TGTGCCAGCAGGGAGCGACAGGGGCACGATCTCCCCCAGCATTTT
clone size: many; V gene: TRBV2; J gene: TRBJ1-1; D gene: .; CDR3 length: 12; CDR3 protein: CASSGQTAEAFF; CDR3 DNA: TGTGCCAGCAGTGGACAAACGGCTGAAGCTTTCTTT
clone size: many; V gene: TRBV9; J gene: TRBJ1-6; D gene: .; CDR3 length: 12; CDR3 protein: CASSVDGIRLHF; CDR3 DNA: TGTGCCAGCAGCGTAGACGGTATACGCCTCCACTTT
clone size: few; V gene: TRBV11-2; J gene: TRBJ2-5; D gene: .; CDR3 length: 14; CDR3 protein: CASSLSTGRETQYF; CDR3 DNA: TGTGCCAGCAGCTTATCTACAGGGCGGGAGACCCAGTACTTC
clone size: .; V gene: TRBV2; J gene: TRBJ2-5; D gene: .; CDR3 length: 14; CDR3 protein: CASTSQGSRETQYF; CDR3 DNA: TGTGCCAGCACATCACAGGGTTCCCGAGAGACCCAGTACTTC
clone size: .; V gene: TRBV6-2/TRBV6-3; J gene: TRBJ2-3; D gene: TRBD1; CDR3 length: 13; CDR3 protein: CASKQGGEDTQYF; CDR3 DNA: TGTGCCAGCAAACAGGGGGGAGAAGATACGCAGTATTTT
clone size: many; V gene: TRBV20-1; J gene: TRBJ2-7; D gene: .; CDR3 length: 10; CDR3 protein: CSAIGNEQYF; CDR3 DNA: TGCAGTGCTATTGGAAACGAGCAGTACTTC
clone size: few; V gene: TRBV6-4; J gene: TRBJ1-1; D gene: .; CDR3 length: 13; CDR3 protein: CASSYTRYTEAFF; CDR3 DNA: TGTGCCAGCAGTTATACTAGGTACACTGAAGCTTTCTTT
clone size: many; V gene: TRBV5-1; J gene: TRBJ1-2; D gene: TRBD1; CDR3 length: 16; CDR3 protein: CASSFRPGQGIGGYTF; CDR3 DNA: TGCGCCAGCAGCTTCCGACCGGGACAGGGCATCGGGGGCTACACCTTC
clone size: many; V gene: TRBV20-1; J gene: TRBJ1-1; D gene: TRBD1; CDR3 length: 16; CDR3 protein: CSAAQEGAKMNTEAFF; CDR3 DNA: TGCAGTGCTGCCCAGGAGGGGGCTAAAATGAACACTGAAGCTTTCTTT
clone size: few; V gene: TRBV5-4; J gene: TRBJ1-4; D gene: .; CDR3 length: 14; CDR3 protein: CASSLSGDDEKLFF; CDR3 DNA: TGTGCCAGCAGCTTGTCAGGGGATGATGAAAAACTGTTTTTT
clone size: .; V gene: TRBV9; J gene: TRBJ1-1; D gene: .; CDR3 length: 15; CDR3 protein: CASRPLQSLNTEAFF; CDR3 DNA: TGTGCCAGCAGACCATTACAATCGTTGAACACTGAAGCTTTCTTT
clone size: few; V gene: TRBV12-3/TRBV12-4; J gene: TRBJ2-3; D gene: TRBD2; CDR3 length: 17; CDR3 protein: CASSSSGDPPSTDTQYF; CDR3 DNA: TGTGCCAGCAGTTCTAGCGGGGATCCCCCTAGCACAGATACGCAGTATTTT
clone size: medium-sized; V gene: TRBV2; J gene: TRBJ1-1; D gene: TRBD1; CDR3 length: 16; CDR3 protein: CASTRRQGRMNTEAFF; CDR3 DNA: TGTGCCAGCACCAGAAGACAGGGGAGGATGAACACTGAAGCTTTCTTT
clone size: few; V gene: TRBV27; J gene: TRBJ2-7; D gene: .; CDR3 length: 15; CDR3 protein: CASGVSASLVYEQYF; CDR3 DNA: TGTGCCAGTGGGGTTTCGGCGAGTCTTGTCTACGAGCAGTACTTC
clone size: many; V gene: TRBV7-6; J gene: TRBJ2-3; D gene: .; CDR3 length: 16; CDR3 protein: CASSLAPIGSTDTQYF; CDR3 DNA: TGTGCCAGCAGCTTAGCGCCCATAGGGAGCACAGATACGCAGTATTTT
clone size: medium-sized; V gene: TRBV7-2; J gene: TRBJ1-2; D gene: TRBD1; CDR3 length: 17; CDR3 protein: CASSLGRGQGVGYGYTF; CDR3 DNA: TGTGCCAGCAGCTTAGGGCGGGGACAGGGAGTTGGGTATGGCTACACCTTC
clone size: .; V gene: TRBV5-4; J gene: TRBJ2-7; D gene: .; CDR3 length: 13; CDR3 protein: CASSLAASYEQYF; CDR3 DNA: TGTGCCAGCAGCTTGGCCGCCAGCTACGAGCAGTACTTC
clone size: few; V gene: TRBV28; J gene: TRBJ1-2; D gene: .; CDR3 length: 15; CDR3 protein: CASSLMLRENYGYTF; CDR3 DNA: TGTGCCAGCAGTTTAATGTTGCGGGAGAACTATGGCTACACCTTC
clone size: many; V gene: TRBV7-2; J gene: TRBJ2-7; D gene: .; CDR3 length: 14; CDR3 protein: CASSLESISYEQYF; CDR3 DNA: TGTGCCAGCAGCTTAGAAAGTATATCCTACGAGCAGTACTTC
clone size: few; V gene: TRBV12-3/TRBV12-4; J gene: TRBJ1-4; D gene: TRBD1; CDR3 length: 15; CDR3 protein: CASSGQGSTNEKLFF; CDR3 DNA: TGTGCCAGCAGTGGACAGGGGTCTACTAATGAAAAACTGTTTTTT
clone size: many; V gene: TRBV5-1; J gene: TRBJ1-4; D gene: .; CDR3 length: 13; CDR3 protein: CASFGGPNEKLFF; CDR3 DNA: TGCGCCAGTTTCGGGGGGCCTAATGAAAAACTGTTTTTT
clone size: many; V gene: TRBV9; J gene: TRBJ2-7; D gene: TRBD1; CDR3 length: 16; CDR3 protein: CASSSASGQGTYEQYF; CDR3 DNA: TGTGCCAGCAGCTCCGCCTCCGGACAGGGGACCTACGAGCAGTACTTC
clone size: medium-sized; V gene: TRBV20-1; J gene: TRBJ2-7; D gene: TRBD1; CDR3 length: 13; CDR3 protein: CSAIGDRSYEQYF; CDR3 DNA: TGCAGTGCTATAGGGGACAGATCCTACGAGCAGTACTTC
clone size: few; V gene: TRBV5-1; J gene: TRBJ2-5; D gene: .; CDR3 length: 11; CDR3 protein: CASSFEETQYF; CDR3 DNA: TGCGCCAGCAGCTTTGAAGAGACCCAGTACTTC
clone size: .; V gene: TRBV20-1; J gene: TRBJ2-3; D gene: .; CDR3 length: 14; CDR3 protein: CSASLDKRTDTQYF; CDR3 DNA: TGCAGTGCTAGCCTGGACAAACGCACAGATACGCAGTATTTT
clone size: many; V gene: TRBV20-1; J gene: TRBJ1-6; D gene: .; CDR3 length: 14; CDR3 protein: CSARERVSGSPLHF; CDR3 DNA: TGCAGTGCTAGAGAACGGGTTTCAGGTTCACCCCTCCACTTT
clone size: few; V gene: TRBV28; J gene: TRBJ1-5; D gene: TRBD1; CDR3 length: 15; CDR3 protein: CASRFTGGGNQPQHF; CDR3 DNA: TGTGCCAGCAGATTTACAGGGGGAGGGAATCAGCCCCAGCATTTT